The T cell receptor beta chain described here comes from a study of T cells in Graves' hyperthyroidism and ophthalmopathy. Uncontrolled infection, other autoimmune disease, pregnancy or lactation barred patients from enrollment. The CDR3 is 16 amino acids. V shed 3 bases and J 1 base; nucleotides not matched to a gene: 7. This clonotype was seen many times. Amplified TCR beta CDR3 regions derived from RNA transcripts. An initial round of RT-PCR targeting the TCR CDR3 relied on the HTBI primer set. TCRdb used MiXCR to reprocess the multiplex PCR reads, holding one entry per CDR3 protein. In the table there are approximately 370,000 distinct CDR3 sequences, 17% of which are singletons.

What was sequenced was blood. This clonotype was sampled from a young woman with Graves' hyperthyroidism that later progressed to Graves' ophthalmopathy. This chain joins TRBV12-3 or TRBV12-4 and TRBJ2-5; 8 nucleotides agree with TRBD2. CDR3 sequence: CASSLETSALQETQYF. For the CDR3, the DNA is TGTGCCAGCAGTTTGGAGACTAGCGCCCTCCAAGAGACCCAGTACTTC.